This T cell receptor beta chain derives from a study of blood T cell repertoires in COVID-19. Whole-study context: Italy, Spain and the United States were the sources of the convalescent and acute COVID-19 samples.

The assay was immunoSEQ multiplex PCR, and TCRdb's table has in-frame clones only and misses some. The sample consists of 250,000 to 350,000 clones, over 80% of them appearing once. The sequence was obtained from a woman in her forties or fifties with active or convalescent COVID-19. Material: peripheral blood.

The CDR3 reads CASSRSSYNEQFF. Here the CDR3 DNA reads TGTGCCAGCAGCCGTAGCTCCTACAATGAGCAGTTCTTC. The rearrangement links TRBV3-1 (or the pseudogene TRBV3-2) to TRBJ2-1; D call uncertain. The germline CDR1 and CDR2 sequences are LGHDT and YNNKEL (reference sequence). The ends were cut back, 4 bases at V and 0 bases at J, with 4 bases in the middle. The CDR3 length is 13 residues.